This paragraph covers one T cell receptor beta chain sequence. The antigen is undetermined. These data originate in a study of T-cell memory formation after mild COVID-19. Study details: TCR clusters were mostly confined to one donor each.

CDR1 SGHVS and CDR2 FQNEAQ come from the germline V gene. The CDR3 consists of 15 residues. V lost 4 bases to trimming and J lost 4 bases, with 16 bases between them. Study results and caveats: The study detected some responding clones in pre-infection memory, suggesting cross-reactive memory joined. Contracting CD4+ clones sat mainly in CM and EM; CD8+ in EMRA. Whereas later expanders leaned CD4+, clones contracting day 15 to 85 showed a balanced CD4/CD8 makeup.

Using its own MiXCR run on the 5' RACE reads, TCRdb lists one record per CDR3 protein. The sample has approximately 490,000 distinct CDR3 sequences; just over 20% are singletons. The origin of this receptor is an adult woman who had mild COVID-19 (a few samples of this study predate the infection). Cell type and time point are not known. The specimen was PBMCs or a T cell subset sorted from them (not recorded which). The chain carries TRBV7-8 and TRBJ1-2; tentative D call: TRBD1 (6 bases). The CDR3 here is CASSSAGQRGYGYTF. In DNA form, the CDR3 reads TGTGCCAGCAGCTCAGCGGGACAAAGGGGCTATGGCTACACCTTC.